The 6 T cell receptor beta chains below come from one sample, sequenced in a study of T cell responses to AZD1222 COVID-19 vaccine. The method was immunoSEQ multiplex PCR; TCRdb's version includes in-frame clones alone and lacks a portion of them. The table includes around 56,000 clones, 80% to 90% detected once. The sequencing here drew on peripheral blood, taken 28 days after the second AZD1222 dose. The origin of the receptors is an adult who received the AZD1222 COVID-19 vaccine.

This clone has more than one count but fewer than ten. This rearrangement joins TRBV4-3 to TRBJ1-3; 7 bases agree with TRBD1. V lost 0 bases and J lost 0; bases outside the gene matches: 8. Germline V gives CDR1 LGHNA, CDR2 YSLEER. This CDR3 is built from 18 residues. The CDR3 sequence: CASSQDSAGGNSGNTIYF. DNA for the CDR3: TGCGCCAGCAGCCAAGATAGCGCAGGGGGTAACTCTGGAAACACCATATATTTT.

This chain joins TRBV7-2 and TRBJ1-1; 7 bases are a match to TRBD1. CDR3 length: 14 residues. Trimming cost V 6 bases and J 5 bases; bases outside gene matches: 9. CDR1 is SGHTA, CDR2 FQGNSA, per germline. The CDR3 nucleotides are TGTGCCAGCAGTTCCGACAGGGTCTCGACTGAAGCTTTCTTT. This gives the protein CASSSDRVSTEAFF.

The chain employs TRBV11-2 and TRBJ1-2; D perhaps matches TRBD1 (6 bases). CDR1 SGHAT and CDR2 FQNNGV come from the germline V gene. The V end lost 0 bases, the J end lost 3 bases, and 11 bases lay between the germline ends. The CDR3 runs 15 residues. The CDR3 DNA reads as TGTGCCAGCAGCTTAGATCCCCGGACAGACTATGGCTACACCTTC. Translating it yields CASSLDPRTDYGYTF.

J is TRBJ2-7 and V is TRBV7-9; 9 bases align to TRBD1. CDR1 SEHNR and CDR2 FQNEAQ come from the germline V gene (reference sequence). V dropped 5 bases and J dropped 1; count of bases not matched to a gene: 9. This CDR3 has 16 amino acids. The CDR3 DNA reads as TGTGCCAGCAGCGTGCTTGGGGGGACAGGGTCCTACGAGCAGTACTTC. Its protein product is CASSVLGGTGSYEQYF.

The chain recombines TRBV2 with TRBJ2-5; D uncertain. The germline V gene has CDR1 SNHLY and CDR2 FYNNEI. V lost 8 bases and J 0 bases, leaving 4 bases between the germline ends. The CDR3 is made up of 11 amino acids. CDR3 in amino acids: CASEDQETQYF. For the CDR3, the DNA is TGTGCCAGCGAGGACCAAGAGACCCAGTACTTC.

The V gene is TRBV30, the J gene TRBJ2-7; 7 bases are shared with TRBD1. Losses at the gene ends were 1 base for V and 3 bases for J; bases not matched to a gene: 3. CDR1 is GTSNPN, CDR2 SVGIG, per germline (reference sequence). The CDR3 runs 13 residues. Here the CDR3 reads CAWSGSGGYEQYF. The CDR3 DNA is TGTGCCTGGAGTGGGTCAGGGGGCTACGAGCAGTACTTC.